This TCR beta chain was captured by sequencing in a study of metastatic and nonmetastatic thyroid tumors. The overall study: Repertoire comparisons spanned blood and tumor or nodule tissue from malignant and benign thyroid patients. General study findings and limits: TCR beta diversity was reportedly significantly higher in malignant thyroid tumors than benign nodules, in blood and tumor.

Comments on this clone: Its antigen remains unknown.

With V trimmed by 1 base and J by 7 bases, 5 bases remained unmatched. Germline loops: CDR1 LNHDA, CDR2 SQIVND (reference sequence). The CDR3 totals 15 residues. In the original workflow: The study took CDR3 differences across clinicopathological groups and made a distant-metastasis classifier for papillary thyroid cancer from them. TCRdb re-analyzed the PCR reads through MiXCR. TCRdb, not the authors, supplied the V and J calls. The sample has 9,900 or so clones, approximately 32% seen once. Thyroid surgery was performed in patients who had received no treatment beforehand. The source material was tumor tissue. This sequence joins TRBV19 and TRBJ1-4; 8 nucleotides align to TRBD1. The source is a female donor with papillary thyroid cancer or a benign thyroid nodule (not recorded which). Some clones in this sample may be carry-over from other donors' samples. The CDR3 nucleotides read TGTGCCAGTAGTATAGGCCCGACAGGGGTTGAAAAACTGTTTTTT. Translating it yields CASSIGPTGVEKLFF.